This TCR beta chain is drawn from a study of tumor and adjacent non-tumor tissue in lung cancer. The V segment lost 6 bases and the J segment 7 bases; nucleotides outside the gene matches: 12. Germline V CDR1 and CDR2: MNHEY, SVGEGT. The CDR3 runs to 15 residues. This sample's RNA came from whole unsorted tissue. This non-tumor lung sample came from over 3 cm beyond the tumor edge. Between August and November 2014, newly diagnosed, chemotherapy-naive lung cancer patients underwent thoracic surgery in China. A modified ARM-PCR protocol with three rounds of nested PCR amplified TCRbeta. TCRdb re-called the multiplex PCR reads with MiXCR, one entry per CDR3 protein. This table has 75,000 to 95,000 distinct CDR3 sequences, about 77% appearing once.

The origin of this receptor is a woman in her 50s with non-small cell lung cancer. The chain employs TRBV6-2 or TRBV6-3 and TRBJ2-1, with 7 bases that match TRBD2. Material for sequencing was distant non-tumor lung tissue. In DNA form, the CDR3 reads TGTGCCAGCAGCCCTGGACTAGTGGGTATAAATGAGCAGTTCTTC. This translates into CASSPGLVGINEQFF.